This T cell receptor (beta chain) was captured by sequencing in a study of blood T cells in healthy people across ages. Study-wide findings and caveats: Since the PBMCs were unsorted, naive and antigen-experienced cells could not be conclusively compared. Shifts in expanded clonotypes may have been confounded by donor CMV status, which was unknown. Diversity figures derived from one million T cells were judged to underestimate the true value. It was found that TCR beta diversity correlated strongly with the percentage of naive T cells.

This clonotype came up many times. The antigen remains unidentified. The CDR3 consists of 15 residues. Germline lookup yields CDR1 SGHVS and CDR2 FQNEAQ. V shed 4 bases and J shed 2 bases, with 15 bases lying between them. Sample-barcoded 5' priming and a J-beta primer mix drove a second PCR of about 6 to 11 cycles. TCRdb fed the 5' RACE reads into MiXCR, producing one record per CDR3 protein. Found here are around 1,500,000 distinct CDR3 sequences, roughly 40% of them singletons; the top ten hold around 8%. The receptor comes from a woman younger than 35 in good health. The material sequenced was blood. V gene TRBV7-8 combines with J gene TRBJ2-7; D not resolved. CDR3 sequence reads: CASSSPPTGTYEQYF. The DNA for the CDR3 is TGTGCCAGCAGCTCCCCACCGACTGGGACCTACGAGCAGTACTTC.